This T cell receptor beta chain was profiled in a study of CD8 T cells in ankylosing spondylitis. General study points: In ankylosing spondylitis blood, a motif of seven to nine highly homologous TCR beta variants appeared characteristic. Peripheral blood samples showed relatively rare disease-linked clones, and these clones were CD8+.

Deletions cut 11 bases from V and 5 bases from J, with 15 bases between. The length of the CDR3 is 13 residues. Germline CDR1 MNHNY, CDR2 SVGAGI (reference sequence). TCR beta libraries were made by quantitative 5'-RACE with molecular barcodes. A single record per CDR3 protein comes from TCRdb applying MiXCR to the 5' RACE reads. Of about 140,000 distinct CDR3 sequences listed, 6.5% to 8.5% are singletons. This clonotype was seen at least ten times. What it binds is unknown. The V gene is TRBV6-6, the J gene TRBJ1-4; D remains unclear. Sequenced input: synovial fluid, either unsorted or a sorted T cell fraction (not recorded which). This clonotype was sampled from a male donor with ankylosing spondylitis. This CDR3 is CAVLAVGNEKLFF. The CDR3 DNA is TGTGCCGTCTTAGCGGTCGGGAATGAAAAACTGTTTTTT.